One and the same sample provided the 8 T cell receptor beta chains below, sequenced in a study of OX40 agonist ivuxolimab in advanced cancers. The data were produced by immunoSEQ multiplex PCR, yet TCRdb's version contains in-frame clones alone and is incomplete. The repertoire holds around 33,000 clones, with around four fifths as singletons. The sample consisted of CD4+ or CD8+ T cells sorted from blood, taken in a trial of the OX40 agonist ivuxolimab. All receptors derive from an adult with an advanced solid tumor such as melanoma, head and neck, liver or kidney cancer.

The chain joins TRBV19 to TRBJ2-2; D is unresolved. CDR3 size: 17 residues. V was pared by 0 bases and J by 0 bases, with 11 bases between. The germline gives CDR1 LNHDA, CDR2 SQIVND (reference sequence). CDR3 DNA sequence: TGTGCCAGTAGTATAGACGACACCGAGACGAACACCGGGGAGCTGTTTTTT. As protein: CASSIDDTETNTGELFF.

The chain has TRBV27 and TRBJ2-7; D possibly corresponds to TRBD1 (5 bases). V was shortened by 3 bases and J by 4 bases, with 16 bases between the two germline ends. Germline CDR1 and CDR2: MNHEY and SMNVEV (reference sequence). The CDR3 sequence is 15 residues long. In nucleotides, the CDR3 is TGTGCCAGCAGTTTCGCTTGGGGCGCAGGGTACGAGCAGTACTTC. Protein product: CASSFAWGAGYEQYF.

The rearrangement uses TRBV7-2 and TRBJ2-1; no definite D call. The CDR3 consists of 13 residues. Trimming shortened V by 5 bases and J by 1 base, and 6 bases separated the two germline ends. Germline CDR1 and CDR2: SGHTA and FQGNSA. Here the CDR3 DNA reads TGTGCCAGCAGCCCCGGGTCCTACAATGAGCAGTTCTTC. This codes for CASSPGSYNEQFF. Drawing the rest from reference TRBV7-2 and TRBJ2-1, the complete variable domain is GAGVSQSPSNKVTEKGKDVELRCDPISGHTALYWYRQSLGQGLEFLIYFQGNSAPDKSGLPSDRFSAERTGGSVSTLTIQRTQQEDSAVYLCASSPGSYNEQFFGPGTRLTVL.

This chain links TRBV2 with TRBJ2-5; 10 nucleotides align to TRBD2. Per the germline V gene, CDR1 is SNHLY and CDR2 is FYNNEI. The CDR3 is made up of 15 amino acids. Trimming removed 9 bases from V and 5 bases from J; junction bases left unmatched: 12. The CDR3 DNA sequence: TGTGCCAGGGCTCCCCCCGGGACTAGCGCCGAGACCCAGTACTTC. Its translation is CARAPPGTSAETQYF.

Notes on this clone: Other DNA sequences in this sample translate to the same CDR3. The chain recombines TRBV28 with TRBJ2-1; D gene ambiguous. CDR1 and CDR2 (germline): MDHEN, SYDVKM. The CDR3 totals 10 residues. Between the trimmed V and J ends, which lost 8 bases and 1 base, there was a span of 0 bases. The CDR3 coding sequence is TGTGCCAGCTCCTACAATGAGCAGTTCTTC. Amino acids: CASSYNEQFF.

The chain employs TRBV10-3 and TRBJ2-2; no firm D call. The V and J ends lost 8 bases and 4 bases respectively, with 8 bases between them. The CDR3 runs 12 residues. Germline-derived CDR1 and CDR2 are ENHRY and SYGVKD. The CDR3 region is CAIQASTGELFF. CDR3 in DNA: TGTGCCATCCAGGCTTCCACCGGGGAGCTGTTTTTT.

The CDR3 loop is CASSSLLAGDWNEQFF. CDR3 nucleotide sequence: TGTGCCAGCAGCTCCTTACTAGCGGGAGATTGGAATGAGCAGTTCTTC. This chain links TRBV9 with TRBJ2-1; TRBD2 agrees at 11 bases. This CDR3 has 16 residues. CDR1 is SGDLS, CDR2 YYNGEE, per germline. The J segment lost 7 bases and the V segment lost 4 bases, leaving 10 bases of the junction unmatched.

The chain links TRBV5-4 to TRBJ1-1, with 7 bases aligning to TRBD1. The CDR3 has 15 residues. V shed 1 base and J 0 bases; nucleotides not matched to a gene: 3. CDR1 and CDR2 (germline): SGHNT, YYREEE (reference sequence). The CDR3 spells CASSLLGTVNTEAFF. CDR3 sequence (DNA): TGTGCCAGCAGCTTGCTGGGGACAGTGAACACTGAAGCTTTCTTT. The entire variable domain, with the rest obtained from reference TRBV5-4 and TRBJ1-1, is as follows: ETGVTQSPTHLIKTRGQQVTLRCSSQSGHNTVSWYQQALGQGPQFIFQYYREEENGRGNFPPRFSGLQFPNYSSELNVNALELDDSALYLCASSLLGTVNTEAFFGQGTRLTVV.